Below, one T cell receptor beta chain is given with its context. Its antigen remains unknown. The sample carries other DNA sequences with the same CDR3. This record belongs to a study of T cell responses to AZD1222 COVID-19 vaccine. Whole-study results and caveats: Vaccine-associated CD4 TCRs ranged over spike, dominating at 160-218 and 743-854. Baseline serostatus was positive in only a handful of AZD1222 recipients.

Germline V gives CDR1 LGHNA, CDR2 YNFKEQ. Trimming left V 1 base short and J 2 bases short, with 8 bases between. The CDR3 runs to 14 residues. TCRdb's table, derived via immunoSEQ multiplex PCR, lists solely in-frame clones and lacks some. Of over 90,000 clones in the sample, less than 95% are singletons; the top ten hold about 4.8%. This clonotype originated in an adult in good health. This specimen was peripheral blood, taken on day 0 of AZD1222 vaccination. This rearrangement joins TRBV4-2 to TRBJ1-1; the D is unclear. The CDR3 bases are TGTGCCAGCAGCCAAGCTGGCGGCAACACTGAAGCTTTCTTT. Protein: CASSQAGGNTEAFF.